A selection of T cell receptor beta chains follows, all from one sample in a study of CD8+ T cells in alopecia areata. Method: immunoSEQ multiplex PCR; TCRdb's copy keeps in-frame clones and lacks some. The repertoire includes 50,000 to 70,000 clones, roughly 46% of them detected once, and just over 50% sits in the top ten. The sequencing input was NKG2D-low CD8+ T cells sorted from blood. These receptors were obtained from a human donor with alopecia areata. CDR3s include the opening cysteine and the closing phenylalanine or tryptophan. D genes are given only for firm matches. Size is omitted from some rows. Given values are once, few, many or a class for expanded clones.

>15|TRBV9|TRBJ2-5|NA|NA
TGTGCCAGCAGCGTAGCGTCTGGCTACCAAGAGACCCAGTACTTC
CASSVASGYQETQYF
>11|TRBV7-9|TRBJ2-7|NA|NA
TGTGCCAGCGGGGAACCCTACGAGCAGTACTTC
CASGEPYEQYF
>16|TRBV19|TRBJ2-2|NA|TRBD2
TGTGCCAGTACTCCAATAGCGGGAGAGAACACCGGGGAGCTGTTTTTT
CASTPIAGENTGELFF
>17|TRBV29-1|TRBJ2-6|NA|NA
TGCAGCGTTGAATTGCGCGGCAGGGGAATTGGGGCCAACGTCCTGACTTTC
CSVELRGRGIGANVLTF
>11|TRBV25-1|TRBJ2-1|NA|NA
TGTGCCAGCAGTCCTGGGAATGAGCAGTTCTTC
CASSPGNEQFF
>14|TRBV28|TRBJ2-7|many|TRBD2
TGTGCCAGCAGTTTTGCGGGAGATTGGTACGAGCAGTACTTC
CASSFAGDWYEQYF
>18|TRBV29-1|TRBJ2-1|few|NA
TGCAGCCTCTACGTTATTGGGACCGCAGATTTCTCCTACAATGAGCAGTTCTTC
CSLYVIGTADFSYNEQFF
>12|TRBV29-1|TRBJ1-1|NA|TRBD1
TGCAGCGTTGGGACAGGGCGGGATGAAGCTTTCTTT
CSVGTGRDEAFF
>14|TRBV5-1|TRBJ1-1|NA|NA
TGCGCCAGCAGCTCCGGACAGACTAACACTGAAGCTTTCTTT
CASSSGQTNTEAFF
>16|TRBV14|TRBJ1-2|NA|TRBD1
TGTGCCAGCAGTCCCCCGGGATCGGGACAGTACTATGGCTACACCTTC
CASSPPGSGQYYGYTF
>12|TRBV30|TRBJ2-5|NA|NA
TGTGCCTGGAGTACAGATGACGGGACCCAGTACTTC
CAWSTDDGTQYF
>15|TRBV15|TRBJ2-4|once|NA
TGTGCCACCAGCAGGTCCCGGGTAGCCAAAAACATTCAGTACTTC
CATSRSRVAKNIQYF
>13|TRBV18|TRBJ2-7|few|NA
TGTGCCAGCTCCGTGCGTGAGTCCTACGAGCAGTACTTC
CASSVRESYEQYF
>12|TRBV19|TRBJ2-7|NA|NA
TGTGCCAGTAGTATGGGCGCCTACGAGCAGTACTTC
CASSMGAYEQYF
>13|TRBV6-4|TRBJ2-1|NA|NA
TGTGCCAGCAGTGAAGGGGAGAACAATGAGCAGTTCTTC
CASSEGENNEQFF
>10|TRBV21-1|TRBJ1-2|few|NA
TGTGCCAGCAGCAAAGCTCGGGACACCTTC
CASSKARDTF
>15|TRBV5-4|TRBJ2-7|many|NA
TGTGCCAGCAGCTTCCGGGACTTTGGCTCCTACGAGCAGTACTTC
CASSFRDFGSYEQYF
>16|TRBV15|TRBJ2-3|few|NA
TGTGCCACCAGCAGAGGGACGGGAACTAGCACAGATACGCAGTATTTT
CATSRGTGTSTDTQYF
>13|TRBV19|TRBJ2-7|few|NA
TGTGCCAGCTCCGGGTCCCCCTCGGGGGAGCAGTACTTC
CASSGSPSGEQYF
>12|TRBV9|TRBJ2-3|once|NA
TGTGCCAGCAGAGGAGTCACAGATACGCAGTATTTT
CASRGVTDTQYF
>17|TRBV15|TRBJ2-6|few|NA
TGTGCCACCAGTGACCTTCCAAACCCCTCTGGGGCCAACGTCCTGACTTTC
CATSDLPNPSGANVLTF
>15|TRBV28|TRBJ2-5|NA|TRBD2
TGTGCCAGCAGTTTAACTAGCGGAGGGCGGGCGACCCAGTACTTC
CASSLTSGGRATQYF
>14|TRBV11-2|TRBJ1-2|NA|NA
TGTGCCAGCAGCTTACTCAAGGGGCCCTATGGCTACACCTTC
CASSLLKGPYGYTF
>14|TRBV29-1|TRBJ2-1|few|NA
TGCAGCGTCCGCCAAACGTCCAGGAGCAATGAGCAGTTCTTC
CSVRQTSRSNEQFF
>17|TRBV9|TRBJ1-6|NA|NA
TGTGCCAGCAGCGCGAGGTCGGGACGGAGCTATAATTCACCCCTCCACTTT
CASSARSGRSYNSPLHF
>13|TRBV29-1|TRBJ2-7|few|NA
TGCAGCGTTGGCGTTACCCGGCCTGACGAGCAGTACTTC
CSVGVTRPDEQYF
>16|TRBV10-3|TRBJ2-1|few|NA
TGTGCCATCAGCAGGCTGACTAGTCGGCCGGCCAATGAGCAGTTCTTC
CAISRLTSRPANEQFF
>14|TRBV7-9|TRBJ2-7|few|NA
TGTGCCAGCAGCTTTTCGGAGGGTGTCTACGAGCAGTACTTC
CASSFSEGVYEQYF
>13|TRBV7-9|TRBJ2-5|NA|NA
TGTGCCAGCAGCTTAGCGCCGGAAGAGACCCAGTACTTC
CASSLAPEETQYF
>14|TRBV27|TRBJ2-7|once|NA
TGTGCCAGCAGGCCCGGTTCGAGGTACTACGAGCAGTACTTC
CASRPGSRYYEQYF
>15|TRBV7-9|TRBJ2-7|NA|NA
TGTGCCAGCAGCTTAGCGATAGGGCGATCCTACGAGCAGTACTTC
CASSLAIGRSYEQYF
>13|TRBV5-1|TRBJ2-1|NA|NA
TGCGCCAGCAGCTTGGAGGGCAGGGATGAGCAGTTCTTC
CASSLEGRDEQFF
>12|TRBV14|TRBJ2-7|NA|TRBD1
TGTGCCAGCAGTAACAGGGGGAACGAGCAGTACTTC
CASSNRGNEQYF
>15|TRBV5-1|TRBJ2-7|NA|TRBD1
TGCGCCAGCAGCTTGGCCAGGGGGCTGACCTACGAGCAGTACTTC
CASSLARGLTYEQYF
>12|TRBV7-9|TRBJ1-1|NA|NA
TGTGCCAGCAGCCACACGGACACTGAAGCTTTCTTT
CASSHTDTEAFF
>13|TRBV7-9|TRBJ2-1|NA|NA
TGTGCCAGCAGCCCAACTGCGGACAATGAGCAGTTCTTC
CASSPTADNEQFF
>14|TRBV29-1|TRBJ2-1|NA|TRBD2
TGCAGCGCCGGGAGGACGGGAACCCACAATGAGCAGTTCTTC
CSAGRTGTHNEQFF
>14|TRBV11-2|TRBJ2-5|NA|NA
TGTGCCAGCAGCTCTCCGGGACGCCAAGAGACCCAGTACTTC
CASSSPGRQETQYF
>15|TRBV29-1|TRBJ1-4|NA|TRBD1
TGCAGCGTTGCAGGCCTCCAGGGGGCGCGTGAAAAACTGTTTTTT
CSVAGLQGAREKLFF
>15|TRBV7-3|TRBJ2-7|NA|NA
TGTGCCAGCAGCTTAGAGGGGGGCACCTCCTACGAGCAGTACTTC
CASSLEGGTSYEQYF
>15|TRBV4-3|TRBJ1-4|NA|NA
TGCGCCAGCAGCCAGCAACGGGTTGCTAATGAAAAACTGTTTTTT
CASSQQRVANEKLFF
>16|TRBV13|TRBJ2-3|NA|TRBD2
TGTGCCAGCAGCTTCAGAAGCGGGAGCGGCACAGATACGCAGTATTTT
CASSFRSGSGTDTQYF
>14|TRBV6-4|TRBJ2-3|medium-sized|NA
TGTGCCAGCAGTGTAGAAGGCGGAACAGATACGCAGTATTTT
CASSVEGGTDTQYF
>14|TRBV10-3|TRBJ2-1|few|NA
TGTGCCATCAGTGGTAAACGGGTGAACAATGAGCAGTTCTTC
CAISGKRVNNEQFF
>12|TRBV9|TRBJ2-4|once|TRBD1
TGTGCCAGCAGCGGACAGGGCAGCATTCAGTACTTC
CASSGQGSIQYF
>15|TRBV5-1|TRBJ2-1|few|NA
TGCGCCAGCAGCTTGGTAGGTAACACCAACAATGAGCAGTTCTTC
CASSLVGNTNNEQFF
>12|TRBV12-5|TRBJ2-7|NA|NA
TGTGCTAGTGGTTTCGGTTCCTACGAGCAGTACTTC
CASGFGSYEQYF